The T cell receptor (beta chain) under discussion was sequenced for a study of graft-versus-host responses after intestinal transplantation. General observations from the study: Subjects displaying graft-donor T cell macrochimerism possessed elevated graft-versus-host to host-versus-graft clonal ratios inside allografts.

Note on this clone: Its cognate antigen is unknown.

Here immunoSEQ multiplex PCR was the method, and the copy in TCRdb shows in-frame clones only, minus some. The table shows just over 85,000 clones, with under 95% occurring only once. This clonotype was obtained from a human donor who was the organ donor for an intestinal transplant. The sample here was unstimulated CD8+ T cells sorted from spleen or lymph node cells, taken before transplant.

As DNA, the CDR3 is TGTGCCAGCAGCACCCCGAGGCAGGGAGGGAACACCGGGGAGCTGTTTTTT. Translating it yields CASSTPRQGGNTGELFF. The rearrangement uses TRBV9 and TRBJ2-2, with D possibly matching TRBD2 (6 bases). V was pared by 4 bases and J by 1 base, with 17 bases between. Germline V gives CDR1 SGDLS, CDR2 YYNGEE. The CDR3 has 17 residues.